The rows below give T cell receptor beta chains drawn from one sample of a study of blood T cell repertoires in COVID-19. TCRdb's table, derived via immunoSEQ multiplex PCR, lists solely in-frame clones and lacks some. The sample lists approximately 190,000 clones, around 80% occurring once. The sequenced sample consisted of peripheral blood. Every receptor here comes from a man aged 25-45 years with active or convalescent COVID-19. CDR3s include the opening cysteine and the closing phenylalanine or tryptophan. Fields, in order: D gene, CDR3 length, clone size, V gene, J gene, CDR3 protein, CDR3 DNA. The D gene is left open where the match is weak. Expanded clones are given a class, and other clones once, few, many or no size at all.

TRBD1	16	few	TRBV7-7	TRBJ1-1	CASSLTDRTMNTEAFF	TGTGCTAGCAGCCTAACGGACAGGACTATGAACACTGAAGCTTTCTTT
TRBD1	16	-	TRBV9	TRBJ2-2	CASSVAGQGAAGELFF	TGTGCCAGCAGCGTAGCCGGACAGGGGGCGGCTGGGGAGCTGTTTTTT
TRBD1	15	-	TRBV7-2	TRBJ1-3	CASSLETGVGNTIYF	TGTGCCAGCAGCTTAGAAACAGGGGTGGGCAACACCATATATTTT
-	14	once	TRBV11-2	TRBJ1-1	CASSLALMNTEAFF	TGTGCCAGCAGCTTAGCACTGATGAACACTGAAGCTTTCTTT
-	15	-	TRBV9	TRBJ2-1	CASSVVGSSYNEQFF	TGTGCCAGCAGCGTAGTGGGGAGCTCCTACAATGAGCAGTTCTTC
TRBD2	16	-	TRBV24-1	TRBJ2-3	CATSDGGRGVADTQYF	TGTGCCACCAGTGACGGAGGGCGGGGGGTGGCAGATACGCAGTATTTT
-	12	-	TRBV7-8	TRBJ2-7	CASSPGAREQYF	TGTGCCAGCAGCCCGGGAGCCCGCGAGCAGTACTTC
TRBD2	15	-	TRBV6-4	TRBJ2-1	CASSDSGLGNNEQFF	TGTGCCAGCAGTGACTCGGGACTAGGAAACAATGAGCAGTTCTTC
-	13	-	TRBV29-1	TRBJ1-3	CSVALSSGNTIYF	TGCAGCGTCGCGCTATCCTCTGGAAACACCATATATTTT
TRBD1	15	-	TRBV3-1/TRBV3-2	TRBJ2-1	CASSPKRGGRDEQFF	TGTGCCAGCAGCCCCAAGAGAGGGGGCCGAGATGAGCAGTTCTTC
TRBD1	14	-	TRBV6-1	TRBJ1-2	CASSEEAGGSGYTF	TGTGCCAGCAGTGAAGAGGCAGGGGGCTCTGGCTACACCTTC
-	11	-	TRBV30	TRBJ1-1	CAWSAEIEAFF	TGTGCCTGGAGTGCGGAGATCGAAGCTTTCTTT
TRBD1	20	-	TRBV5-1	TRBJ2-6	CASSLRVAGQGKAGANVLTF	TGCGCCAGCAGTCTCCGCGTTGCGGGACAGGGAAAAGCTGGGGCCAACGTCCTGACTTTC
-	14	-	TRBV9	TRBJ1-2	CASSVDLISYGYTF	TGTGCCAGCAGCGTAGATCTGATCAGCTATGGCTACACCTTC
TRBD1	16	-	TRBV28	TRBJ1-2	CASSSLPGGPDYGYTF	TGTGCCAGCAGTTCACTGCCAGGGGGCCCGGACTATGGCTACACCTTC
-	14	-	TRBV30	TRBJ1-4	CAWNSAGWNEKLFF	TGTGCCTGGAATTCGGCAGGATGGAATGAAAAACTGTTTTTT
-	14	-	TRBV28	TRBJ2-1	CAGTSPLGHNEQFF	TGTGCCGGCACCTCTCCTCTGGGCCACAATGAGCAGTTCTTC
TRBD1	16	-	TRBV13	TRBJ2-2	CASSPPTGGRAGELFF	TGTGCCAGCAGCCCCCCGACAGGGGGTCGAGCCGGGGAGCTGTTTTTT
-	16	-	TRBV9	TRBJ2-7	CASSGNSRQSPYEQYF	TGTGCCAGCAGCGGGAACTCCCGACAGAGTCCCTACGAGCAGTACTTC
TRBD1	16	once	TRBV3-1/TRBV3-2	TRBJ1-1	CASSLGGQGVNTEAFF	TGTGCCAGCAGCCTCGGGGGACAGGGAGTAAACACTGAAGCTTTCTTT
-	14	once	TRBV7-9	TRBJ1-3	CASSLALRGNTIYF	TGTGCCAGCAGCTTAGCCCTCAGGGGAAACACCATATATTTT
TRBD1	15	-	TRBV27	TRBJ1-2	CASIGAGGANYGYTF	TGTGCCAGCATAGGGGCAGGGGGCGCGAACTATGGCTACACCTTC
TRBD1	15	-	TRBV9	TRBJ1-1	CASSATGTGTTEAFF	TGTGCCAGCAGCGCCACCGGGACAGGGACCACTGAAGCTTTCTTT
-	14	-	TRBV9	TRBJ1-5	CASSNWGPYQPQHF	TGTGCCAGCAGCAACTGGGGCCCGTATCAGCCCCAGCATTTT